The T cell receptor beta chain under discussion was sequenced for a study of lymphopenia after photon versus proton radiotherapy. This clone was counted a few times. Data came from immunoSEQ multiplex PCR; TCRdb stores just in-frame clones and leaves some out. The repertoire consists of around 50,000 clones, with 84% occurring once and the leading ten covering around 2%. The germline CDR1 and CDR2 sequences are SGDLS and YYNGEE. Between the trimmed V and J ends, which lost 2 bases and 4 bases, there was a span of 16 bases. The CDR3 runs 15 residues. Sequenced material: peripheral blood, taken from a patient treated with proton-based radiotherapy. This chain uses TRBV9 with TRBJ2-7; a weak D match, TRBD1 (6 bases). This receptor was identified in a man aged 60-69 years with pancreatic cancer. The CDR3 loop is CASSVGPGVEYEQYF. Written as DNA, the CDR3 is TGTGCCAGCAGCGTCGGTCCAGGGGTAGAGTACGAGCAGTACTTC.